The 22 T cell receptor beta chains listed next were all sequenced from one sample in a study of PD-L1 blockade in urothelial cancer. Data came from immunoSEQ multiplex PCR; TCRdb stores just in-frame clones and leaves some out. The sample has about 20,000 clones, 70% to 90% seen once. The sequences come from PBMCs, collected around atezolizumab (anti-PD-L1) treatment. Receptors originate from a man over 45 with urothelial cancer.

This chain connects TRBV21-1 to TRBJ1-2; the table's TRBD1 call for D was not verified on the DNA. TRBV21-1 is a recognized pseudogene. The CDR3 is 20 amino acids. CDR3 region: CASSKVDSFAGQGVGYGYTF. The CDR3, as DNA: TGTGCCAGCAGCAAAGTTGATTCCTTTGCCGGACAGGGAGTAGGCTATGGCTACACCTTC.

The CDR3 sequence is CASSLDGLAGKGEQYF. As DNA, the CDR3 is TGTGCCAGCAGCTTAGATGGGTTGGCAGGTAAAGGCGAGCAGTACTTC. V gene TRBV11-2 combines with J gene TRBJ2-7; unclear D gene. The CDR3 totals 16 residues. Germline V gene sequence: CDR1 SGHAT, CDR2 FQNNGV. The V and J ends lost 0 bases and 6 bases respectively, with 18 bases between them.

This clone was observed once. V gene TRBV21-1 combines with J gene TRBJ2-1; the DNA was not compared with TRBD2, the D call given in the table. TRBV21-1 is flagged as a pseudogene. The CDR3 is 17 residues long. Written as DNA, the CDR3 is TGTGCCAGCACCCCCTTTACCGGGACTAGCTCCTACAATGAGCAGTTCTTC. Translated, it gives CASTPFTGTSSYNEQFF.

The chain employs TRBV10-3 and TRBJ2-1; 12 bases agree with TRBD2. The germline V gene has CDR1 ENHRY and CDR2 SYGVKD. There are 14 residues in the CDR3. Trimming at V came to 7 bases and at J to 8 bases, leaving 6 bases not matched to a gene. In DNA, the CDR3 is TGTGCCATCACCCGGGGACTAGCGGGCTATGAGCAGTTCTTC. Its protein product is CAITRGLAGYEQFF.

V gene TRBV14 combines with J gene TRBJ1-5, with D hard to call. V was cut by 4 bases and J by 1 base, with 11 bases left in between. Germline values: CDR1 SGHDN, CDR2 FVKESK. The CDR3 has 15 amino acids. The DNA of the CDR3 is TGTGCCAGCAGCCGGTGGCCGCAAAGCAATCAGCCCCAGCATTTT. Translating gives CASSRWPQSNQPQHF.

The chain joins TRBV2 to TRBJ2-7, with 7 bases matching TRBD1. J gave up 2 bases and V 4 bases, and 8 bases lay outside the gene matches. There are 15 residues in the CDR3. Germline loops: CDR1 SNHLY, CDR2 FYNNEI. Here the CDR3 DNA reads TGTGCCAGCAGTGCCCCGGGACAGTCTGCCTACGAGCAGTACTTC. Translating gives CASSAPGQSAYEQYF.

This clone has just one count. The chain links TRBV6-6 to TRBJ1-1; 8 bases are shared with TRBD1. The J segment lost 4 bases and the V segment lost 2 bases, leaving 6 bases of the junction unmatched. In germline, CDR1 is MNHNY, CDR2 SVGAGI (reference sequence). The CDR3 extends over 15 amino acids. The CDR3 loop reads CASSYPGQGVTEAFF. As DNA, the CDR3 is TGTGCCAGCAGTTACCCCGGACAGGGAGTCACTGAAGCTTTCTTT.

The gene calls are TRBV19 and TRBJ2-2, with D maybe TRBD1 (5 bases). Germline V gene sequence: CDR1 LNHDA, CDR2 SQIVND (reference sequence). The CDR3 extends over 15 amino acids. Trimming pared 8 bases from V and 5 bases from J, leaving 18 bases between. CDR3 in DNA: TGTGCCAGTGGCCTGCAGGGTAGACCGACCGGGGAGCTGTTTTTT. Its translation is CASGLQGRPTGELFF.

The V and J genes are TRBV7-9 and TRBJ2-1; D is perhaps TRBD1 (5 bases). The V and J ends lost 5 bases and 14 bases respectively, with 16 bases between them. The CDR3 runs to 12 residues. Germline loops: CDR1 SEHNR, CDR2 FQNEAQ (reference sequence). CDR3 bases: TGTGCCAGCAGCATTCAAGATTCCAGGGAGTTCTTC. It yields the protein CASSIQDSREFF.

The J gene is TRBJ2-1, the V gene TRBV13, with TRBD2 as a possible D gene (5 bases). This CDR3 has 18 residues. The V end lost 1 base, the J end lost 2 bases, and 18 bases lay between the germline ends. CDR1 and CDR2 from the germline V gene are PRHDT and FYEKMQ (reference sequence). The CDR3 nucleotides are TGTGCCAGCAGCTTAGTTCAGTTTGTGGGGAGCGCCTACAATGAGCAGTTCTTC. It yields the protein CASSLVQFVGSAYNEQFF.

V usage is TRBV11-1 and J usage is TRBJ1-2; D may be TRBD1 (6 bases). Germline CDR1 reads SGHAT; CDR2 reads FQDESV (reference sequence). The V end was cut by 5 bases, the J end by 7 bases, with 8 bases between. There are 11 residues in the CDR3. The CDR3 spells CASSTGFGYTF. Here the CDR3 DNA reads TGTGCCAGCAGCACAGGGTTTGGCTACACCTTC.

This CDR3 is CASSITGGNQPQHF. As DNA, the CDR3 is TGTGCCAGTAGTATCACAGGAGGCAATCAGCCCCAGCATTTT. The chain is built from TRBV19 and TRBJ1-5; maybe TRBD1 (5 bases). Germline lookup yields CDR1 LNHDA and CDR2 SQIVND (reference sequence). This CDR3 is 14 amino acids long. V was trimmed by 3 bases and J by 2 bases, leaving 8 bases between them.

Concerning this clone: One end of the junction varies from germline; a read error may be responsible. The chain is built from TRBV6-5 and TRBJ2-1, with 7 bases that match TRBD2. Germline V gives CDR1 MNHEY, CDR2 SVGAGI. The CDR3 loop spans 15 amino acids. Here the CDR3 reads CASSRSGMGYNEQLF. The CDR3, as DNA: TGTGCCAGCAGTCGAAGCGGGATGGGGTACAATGAGCAGCTCTTC.

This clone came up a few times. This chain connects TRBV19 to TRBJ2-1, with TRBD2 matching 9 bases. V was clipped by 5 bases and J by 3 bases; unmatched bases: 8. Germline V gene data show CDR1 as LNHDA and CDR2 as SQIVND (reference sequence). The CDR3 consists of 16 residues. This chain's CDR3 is CASSASTSGFYNEQFF. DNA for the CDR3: TGTGCCAGTAGTGCCTCGACTAGCGGATTCTACAATGAGCAGTTCTTC.

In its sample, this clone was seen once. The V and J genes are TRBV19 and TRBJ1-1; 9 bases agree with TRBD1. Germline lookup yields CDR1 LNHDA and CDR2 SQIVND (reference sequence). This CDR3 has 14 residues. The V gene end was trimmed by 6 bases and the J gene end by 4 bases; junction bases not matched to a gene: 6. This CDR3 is CASSGDRVPTEAFF. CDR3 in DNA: TGTGCCAGTAGCGGGGACAGGGTACCCACTGAAGCTTTCTTT.

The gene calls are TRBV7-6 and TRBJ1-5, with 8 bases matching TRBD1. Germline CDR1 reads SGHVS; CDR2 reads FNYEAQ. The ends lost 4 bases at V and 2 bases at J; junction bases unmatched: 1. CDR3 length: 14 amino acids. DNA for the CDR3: TGTGCCAGCAGCTCGGACAGGGGCAATCAGCCCCAGCATTTT. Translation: CASSSDRGNQPQHF.

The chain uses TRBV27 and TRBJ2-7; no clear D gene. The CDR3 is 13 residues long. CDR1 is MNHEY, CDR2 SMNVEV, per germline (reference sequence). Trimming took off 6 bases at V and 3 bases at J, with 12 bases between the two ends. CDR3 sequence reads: CASSTLPGYEQYF. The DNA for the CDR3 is TGTGCCAGCAGCACCTTACCAGGCTACGAGCAGTACTTC.

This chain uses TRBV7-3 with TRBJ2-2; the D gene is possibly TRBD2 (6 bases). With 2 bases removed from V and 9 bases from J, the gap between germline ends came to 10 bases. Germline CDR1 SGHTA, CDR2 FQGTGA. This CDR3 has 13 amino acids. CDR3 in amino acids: CASSLAGSWELFF. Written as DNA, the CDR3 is TGTGCCAGCAGCTTAGCGGGGTCATGGGAGCTGTTTTTT.

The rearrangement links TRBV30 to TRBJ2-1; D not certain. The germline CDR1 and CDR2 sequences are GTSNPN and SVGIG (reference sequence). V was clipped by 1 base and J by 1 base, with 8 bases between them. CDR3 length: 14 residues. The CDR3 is CAWSGAASYNEQFF. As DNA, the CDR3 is TGTGCCTGGAGTGGGGCCGCTTCCTACAATGAGCAGTTCTTC.

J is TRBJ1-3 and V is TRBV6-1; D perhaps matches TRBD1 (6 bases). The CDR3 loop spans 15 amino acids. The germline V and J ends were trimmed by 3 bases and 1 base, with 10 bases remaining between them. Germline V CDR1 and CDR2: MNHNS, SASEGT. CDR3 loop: CASSDPRGSGNTIYF. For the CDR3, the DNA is TGTGCCAGCAGTGACCCAAGGGGGTCTGGAAACACCATATATTTT.

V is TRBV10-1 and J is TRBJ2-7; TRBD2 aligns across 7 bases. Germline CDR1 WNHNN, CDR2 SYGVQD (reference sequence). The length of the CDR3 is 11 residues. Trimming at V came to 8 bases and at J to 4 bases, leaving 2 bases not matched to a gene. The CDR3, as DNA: TGCGCCAGCGGGGAGGGGTACGAGCAGTACTTC. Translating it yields CASGEGYEQYF.

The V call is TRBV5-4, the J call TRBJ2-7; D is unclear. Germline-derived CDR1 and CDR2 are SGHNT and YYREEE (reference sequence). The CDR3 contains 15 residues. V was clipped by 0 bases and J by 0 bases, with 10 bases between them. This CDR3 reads CASSLVGRSSYEQYF. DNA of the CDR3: TGTGCCAGCAGCTTGGTCGGAAGGAGCTCCTACGAGCAGTACTTC.